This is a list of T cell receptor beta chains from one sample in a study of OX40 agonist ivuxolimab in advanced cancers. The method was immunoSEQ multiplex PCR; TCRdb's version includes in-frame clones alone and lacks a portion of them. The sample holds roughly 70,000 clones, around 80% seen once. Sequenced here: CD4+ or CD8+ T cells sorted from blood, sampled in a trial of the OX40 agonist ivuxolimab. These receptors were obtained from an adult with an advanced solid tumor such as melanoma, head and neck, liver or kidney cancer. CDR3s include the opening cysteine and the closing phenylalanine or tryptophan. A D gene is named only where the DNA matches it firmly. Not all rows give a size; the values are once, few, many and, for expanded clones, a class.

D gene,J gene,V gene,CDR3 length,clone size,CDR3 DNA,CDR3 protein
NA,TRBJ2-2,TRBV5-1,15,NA,TGCGCCAGCAGCTTGGTTGGGCTAGCTAGCGGGGAGCTGTTTTTT,CASSLVGLASGELFF
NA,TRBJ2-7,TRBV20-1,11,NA,TGCAGTGCTAGACACCTAGTCGAGCAGTACTTC,CSARHLVEQYF
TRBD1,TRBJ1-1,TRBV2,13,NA,TGTGCCAGTTCGACAGGGGGGTTCACTGAAGCTTTCTTT,CASSTGGFTEAFF
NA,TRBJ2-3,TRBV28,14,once,TGTGCCAGCAGTTTAACCCAGGCTGCAGATACGCAGTATTTT,CASSLTQAADTQYF
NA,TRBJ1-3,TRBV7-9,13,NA,TGTGCCAGCAGCTTAGAACGGGGAAACACCATATATTTT,CASSLERGNTIYF
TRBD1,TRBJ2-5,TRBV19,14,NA,TGTGCCAGTAGTGCCTACAGGGGCCAAGAGACCCAGTACTTC,CASSAYRGQETQYF
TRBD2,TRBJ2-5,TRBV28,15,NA,TGTGCCAGCAGTTCGGTAGCGGGAGGCGAAGAGACCCAGTACTTC,CASSSVAGGEETQYF
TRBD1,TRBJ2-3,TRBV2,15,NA,TGTGCCAGCGGAAGGGACAGGGGGAACACAGATACGCAGTATTTT,CASGRDRGNTDTQYF
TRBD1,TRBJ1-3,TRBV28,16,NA,TGTGCCAGCAGTCCTTTCTCAGGGGGCAAAGGAAACACCATATATTTT,CASSPFSGGKGNTIYF
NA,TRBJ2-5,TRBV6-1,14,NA,TGTGCCAGCAGCCCTGGCTTCAGTGTAGAGACCCAGTACTTC,CASSPGFSVETQYF
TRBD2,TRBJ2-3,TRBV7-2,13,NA,TGTGCCAGCAGCCGTAAGGACGGGAGGACGCAGTATTTT,CASSRKDGRTQYF
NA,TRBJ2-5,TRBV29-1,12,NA,TGCAGCGCTTCTACCTTGGTGGAGACCCAGTACTTC,CSASTLVETQYF
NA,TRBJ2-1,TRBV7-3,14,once,TGTGCCAGCAGCTCAAGTGTGTCGTACAATGAGCAGTTCTTC,CASSSSVSYNEQFF
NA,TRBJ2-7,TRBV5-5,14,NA,TGTGCCAGCAGTTTAGGACACAGCCAGTACGAGCAGTACTTC,CASSLGHSQYEQYF
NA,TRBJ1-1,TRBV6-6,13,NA,TGTGCCAGCAGTTTTTCCCAGGGAGCTGAAGCTTTCTTT,CASSFSQGAEAFF
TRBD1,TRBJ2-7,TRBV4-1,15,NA,TGCGCCAGCAGCCAAGACGTTTCAGGGGGTTACGAGCAGTACTTC,CASSQDVSGGYEQYF
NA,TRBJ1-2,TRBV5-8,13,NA,TGTGCCAGCAGAACCGGGACACTCTATGGCTACACCTTC,CASRTGTLYGYTF
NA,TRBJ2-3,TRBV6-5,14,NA,TGTGCCAGCAGTAATCGGGCCGCCACAGATACGCAGTATTTT,CASSNRAATDTQYF
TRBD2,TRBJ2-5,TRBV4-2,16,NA,TGTGCCAGCAGCCAAACTAGCGGGGGGGCGGTGGAGACCCAGTACTTC,CASSQTSGGAVETQYF
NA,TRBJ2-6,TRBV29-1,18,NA,TGCAGCGTTGAAGATTTTCGGGACGGACTGTTTGGGGCCAACGTCCTGACTTTC,CSVEDFRDGLFGANVLTF
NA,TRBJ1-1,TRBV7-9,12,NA,TGTGCCAGCAGCTTAAGGGGGGCTGAAGCTTTCTTT,CASSLRGAEAFF
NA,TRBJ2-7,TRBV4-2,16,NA,TGTGCCAGCAGCCAAGATGGTCGGGGTGGAGCCTACGAGCAGTACTTC,CASSQDGRGGAYEQYF
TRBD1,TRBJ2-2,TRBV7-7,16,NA,TGTGCTAGCAGCTTCCCGACAGGGGGCTGGACCGGGGAGCTGTTTTTT,CASSFPTGGWTGELFF
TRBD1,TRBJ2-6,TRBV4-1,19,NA,TGCGCCAGCAGCCAAGGGACAGGGGTCTCCCTCTCTGGGGCCAACGTCCTGACTTTC,CASSQGTGVSLSGANVLTF
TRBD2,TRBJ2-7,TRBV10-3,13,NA,TGTGCCATCAGTGGACTAGCGGGGGGGGAGCAGTACTTC,CAISGLAGGEQYF
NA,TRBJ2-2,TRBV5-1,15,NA,TGCGCCAGCAGCCGGGGACACGAGAACACCGGGGAGCTGTTTTTT,CASSRGHENTGELFF
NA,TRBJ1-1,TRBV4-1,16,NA,TGCGCCAGCAGCCCGATTGGAGTAAAGGGTTACACTGAAGCTTTCTTT,CASSPIGVKGYTEAFF
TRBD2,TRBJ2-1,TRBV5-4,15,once,TGTGCCAGCAGCTTTCTAGCGGGAAGTTACAATGAGCAGTTCTTC,CASSFLAGSYNEQFF
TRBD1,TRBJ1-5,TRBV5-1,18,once,TGCGCCAGCAGCTTGGTCCCGACAGGGGCGAATAGCAATCAGCCCCAGCATTTT,CASSLVPTGANSNQPQHF
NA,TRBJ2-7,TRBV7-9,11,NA,TGTGCCAGCAGCTTACTGCACGAGCAGTACTTC,CASSLLHEQYF
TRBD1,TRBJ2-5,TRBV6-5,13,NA,TGTGCCAGCAGCAGGGGGCGCGAAAGGACCCAGTACTTC,CASSRGRERTQYF
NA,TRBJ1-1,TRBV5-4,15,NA,TGTGCCAGCACCCCCTCTGGAGGGGAGAACACTGAAGCTTTCTTT,CASTPSGGENTEAFF
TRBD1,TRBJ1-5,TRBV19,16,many,TGTGCCAGTAGTATCCCGGACAGGAATAGCAATCAGCCCCAGCATTTT,CASSIPDRNSNQPQHF
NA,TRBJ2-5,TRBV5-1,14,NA,TGCGCCAGCAGCTTGCAGGGATCTTCGGAGACCCAGTACTTC,CASSLQGSSETQYF
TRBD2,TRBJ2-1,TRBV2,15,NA,TGTGCCAGCAAGAAGCTAGCGGGAGTAGTCAATGAGCAGTTCTTC,CASKKLAGVVNEQFF
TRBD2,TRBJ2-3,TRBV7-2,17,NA,TGTGCCAGCAGCCCCCGCACCGCGGGGGACCGCACAGATACGCAGTATTTT,CASSPRTAGDRTDTQYF
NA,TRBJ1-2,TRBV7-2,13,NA,TGTGCCAGCAGCTCCCGACCCGACTATGGCTACACCTTC,CASSSRPDYGYTF
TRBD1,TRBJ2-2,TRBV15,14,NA,TGTGCCACCACCGGGACAGGGAACACCGGGGAGCTGTTTTTT,CATTGTGNTGELFF
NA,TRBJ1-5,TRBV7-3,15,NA,TGTGCCAGCAGCCAGTGGCAGGCAGGCTCAAGGCCCCAGCATTTT,CASSQWQAGSRPQHF
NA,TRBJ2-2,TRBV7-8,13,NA,TGTGCCAGCAGCTTAGGACCCACCGGGGAGCTGTTTTTT,CASSLGPTGELFF
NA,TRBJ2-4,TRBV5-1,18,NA,TGCGCCAGCAGCTTGGAACCTGTTAGGGCTCTAGCCAAAAACATTCAGTACTTC,CASSLEPVRALAKNIQYF
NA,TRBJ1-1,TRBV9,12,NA,TGTGCCAGCAGCGTAGCTACAGGGGAAGCTTTCTTT,CASSVATGEAFF
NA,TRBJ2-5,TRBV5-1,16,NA,TGCGCCAGCAGCTGGGGCTGGGCAGAGTACCAAGAGACCCAGTACTTC,CASSWGWAEYQETQYF
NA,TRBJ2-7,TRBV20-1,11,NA,TGCAGTGCTAGAGAGAACTACGAGCAGTACTTC,CSARENYEQYF
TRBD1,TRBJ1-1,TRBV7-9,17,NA,TGTGCCAGCAGCCCTGACAGGGTTAGGGGTAGATGGACTGAAGCTTTCTTT,CASSPDRVRGRWTEAFF
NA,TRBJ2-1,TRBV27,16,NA,TGTGCCAGCAGTAAGACAGGGAGGCTTCAGTACAATGAGCAGTTCTTC,CASSKTGRLQYNEQFF
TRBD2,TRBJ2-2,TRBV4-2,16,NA,TGTGCCAGCAGCCAACTACTAGCGGGAGACACCGGGGAGCTGTTTTTT,CASSQLLAGDTGELFF
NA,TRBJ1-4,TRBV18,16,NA,TGTGCCAGCTCAGAAATGGACAGCGCAACTAATGAAAAACTGTTTTTT,CASSEMDSATNEKLFF
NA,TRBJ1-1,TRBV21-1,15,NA,TGTGCCAGCAATATTTCCGGGACAGAGAACACTGAAGCTTTCTTT,CASNISGTENTEAFF
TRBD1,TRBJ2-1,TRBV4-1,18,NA,TGCGCCAGCAGCCTGGCCGACCTTGGGACAGGGCGCAGCAATGAGCAGTTCTTC,CASSLADLGTGRSNEQFF
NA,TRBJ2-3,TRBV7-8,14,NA,TGTGCCAGCAGCTTTTTTCGGGATCCAGATACGCAGTATTTT,CASSFFRDPDTQYF
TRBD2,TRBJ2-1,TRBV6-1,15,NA,TGTGCCAGCAGTACCGGGACTAGCGGGATCAATGAGCAGTTCTTC,CASSTGTSGINEQFF
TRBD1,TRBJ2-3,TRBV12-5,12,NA,TGTGCTAGTGGCACCGACAGGGACACGCAGTATTTT,CASGTDRDTQYF
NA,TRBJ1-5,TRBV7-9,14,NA,TGTGCCAGCAGCTTAAGGGGAGGCAATCAGCCCCAGCATTTT,CASSLRGGNQPQHF
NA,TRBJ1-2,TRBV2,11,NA,TGTGCCAGCATGCCCAACTATGGCTACACCTTC,CASMPNYGYTF
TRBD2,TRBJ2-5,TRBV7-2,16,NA,TGTGCCAGCAGCTTAGGGACTAGCGGGGCTGTAGAGACCCAGTACTTC,CASSLGTSGAVETQYF
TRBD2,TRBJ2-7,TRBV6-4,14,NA,TGTGCCAGCAGTGACACTAGCGGGAGCAGGGAGCAGTACTTC,CASSDTSGSREQYF
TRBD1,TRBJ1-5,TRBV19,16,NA,TGTGCCAGTAGTTCCCAGACAGGGGCATGGAATCAGCCCCAGCATTTT,CASSSQTGAWNQPQHF
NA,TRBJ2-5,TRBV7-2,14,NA,TGTGCCAGCAGCGCGTCCGGGATGCAAGAGACCCAGTACTTC,CASSASGMQETQYF
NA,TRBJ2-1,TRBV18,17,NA,TGTGCCAGCTCACCACCCGCCGTGACCGCCCCTTACAATGAGCAGTTCTTC,CASSPPAVTAPYNEQFF